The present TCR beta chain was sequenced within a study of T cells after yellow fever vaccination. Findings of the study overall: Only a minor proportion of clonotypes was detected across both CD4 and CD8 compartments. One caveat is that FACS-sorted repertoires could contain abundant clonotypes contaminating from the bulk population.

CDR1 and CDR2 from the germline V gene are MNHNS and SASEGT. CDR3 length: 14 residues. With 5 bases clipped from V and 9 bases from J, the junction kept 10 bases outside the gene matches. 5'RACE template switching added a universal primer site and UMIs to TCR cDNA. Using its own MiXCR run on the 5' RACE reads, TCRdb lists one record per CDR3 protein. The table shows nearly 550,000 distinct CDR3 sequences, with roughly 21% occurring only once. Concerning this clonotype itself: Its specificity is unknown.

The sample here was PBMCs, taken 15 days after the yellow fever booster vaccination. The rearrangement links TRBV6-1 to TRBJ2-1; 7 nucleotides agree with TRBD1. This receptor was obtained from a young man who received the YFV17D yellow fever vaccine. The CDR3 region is CASSPTGALGEQFF. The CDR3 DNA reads TGTGCCAGCAGTCCTACAGGGGCCCTTGGTGAGCAGTTCTTC.